Sequencing of this T cell receptor beta chain was carried out in a study of T cell responses to AZD1222 COVID-19 vaccine. General study results and limits: Donors were chiefly white British, with a greater number of females, and clonal diversity was perhaps underestimated. The breadth and depth of Spike-specific TCRs increased once two AZD1222 doses had been given. Repertoires were obtained only post-peak T cell response. CD4 TCRs associated with vaccination spanned spike, dominating at 160-218 and 743-854.

Clones were sequenced by immunoSEQ multiplex PCR, and TCRdb holds only the in-frame ones, with some missing. The sample shows about 76,000 clones, about 80% of them seen only once. The V gene's germline CDR1 is MNHEY and CDR2 SVGAGI. Trimming cost V 6 bases and J 5 bases, with 16 bases left between them. The CDR3 is made up of 15 amino acids. Regarding this clone: The target antigen is unknown.

This chain joins TRBV6-5 and TRBJ1-4; D may be TRBD1 (5 bases). The sequence was collected from an adult who received the MenACWY meningococcal vaccine as a control. The source material was peripheral blood, sampled 28 days after the second dose of the MenACWY control vaccine. The CDR3 region has the DNA TGTGCCAGCAGGTCAGGGACGGGAGAGAATGAAAAACTGTTTTTT. As protein: CASRSGTGENEKLFF.